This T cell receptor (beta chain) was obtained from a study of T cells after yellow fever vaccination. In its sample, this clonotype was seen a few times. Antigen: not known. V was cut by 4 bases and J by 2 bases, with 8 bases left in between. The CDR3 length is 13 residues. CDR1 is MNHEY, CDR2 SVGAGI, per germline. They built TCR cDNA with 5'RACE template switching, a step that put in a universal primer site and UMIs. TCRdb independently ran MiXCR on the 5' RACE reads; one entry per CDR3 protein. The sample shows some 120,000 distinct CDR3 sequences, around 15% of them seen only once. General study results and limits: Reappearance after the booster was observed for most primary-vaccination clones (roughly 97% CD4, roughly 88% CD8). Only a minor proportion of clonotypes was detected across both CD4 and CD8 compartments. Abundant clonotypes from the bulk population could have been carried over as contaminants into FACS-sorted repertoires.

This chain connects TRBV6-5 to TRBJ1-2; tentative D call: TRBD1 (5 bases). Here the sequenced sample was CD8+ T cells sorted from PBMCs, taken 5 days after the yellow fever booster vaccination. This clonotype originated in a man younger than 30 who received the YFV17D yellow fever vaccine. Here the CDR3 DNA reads TGTGCCAGCAGTTTGACAGCCAACTATGGCTACACCTTC. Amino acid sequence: CASSLTANYGYTF.